This T cell receptor beta chain was documented in a study of shared clonotypes between healthy human individuals. This table comes from immunoSEQ multiplex PCR, and its TCRdb copy is limited to in-frame clones, with some not included. The repertoire holds approximately 2.3 million clones, with about 92% as singletons. The specimen was naive CD4+ T cells from PBMCs. Subset of the sample: CD45RA+ positively selected. This sequence was found in a young man in good health. Some clones in this sample may be carry-over from other donors' samples.

The CDR3 DNA sequence: TGTGCCAGCAGCCCTGCGGGTACAGGGGCCTACGAGCAGTACTTC. Translation: CASSPAGTGAYEQYF. This chain connects TRBV5-6 to TRBJ2-7, with TRBD1 matching 7 bases. Per germline, CDR1 SGHDT and CDR2 YYEEEE. V shed 4 bases, J shed 2 bases, and the junction held 9 bases outside the gene matches. The CDR3 has 15 amino acids.